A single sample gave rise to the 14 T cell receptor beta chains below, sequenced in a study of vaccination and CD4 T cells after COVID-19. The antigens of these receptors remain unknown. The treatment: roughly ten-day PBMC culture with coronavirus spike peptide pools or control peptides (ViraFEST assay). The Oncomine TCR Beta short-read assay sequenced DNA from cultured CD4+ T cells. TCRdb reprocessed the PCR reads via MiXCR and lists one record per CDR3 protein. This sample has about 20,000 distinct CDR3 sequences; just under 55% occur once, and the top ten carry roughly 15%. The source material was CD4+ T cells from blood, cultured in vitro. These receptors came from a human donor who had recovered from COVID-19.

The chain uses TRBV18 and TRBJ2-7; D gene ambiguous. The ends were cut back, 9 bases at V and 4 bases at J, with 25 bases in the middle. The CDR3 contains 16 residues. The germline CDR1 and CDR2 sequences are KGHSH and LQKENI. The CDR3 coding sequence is TGTGCCAGTTCCAGCGACCTAGGAAGGGCGATATACGAGCAGTACTTC. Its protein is CASSSDLGRAIYEQYF. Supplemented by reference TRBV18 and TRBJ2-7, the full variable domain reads NAGVMQNPRHLVRRRGQEARLRCSPMKGHSHVYWYRQLPEEGLKFMVYLQKENIIDESGMPKERFSAEFPKEGPSILRIQQVVRGDSAAYFCASSSDLGRAIYEQYFGPGTRLTVT.

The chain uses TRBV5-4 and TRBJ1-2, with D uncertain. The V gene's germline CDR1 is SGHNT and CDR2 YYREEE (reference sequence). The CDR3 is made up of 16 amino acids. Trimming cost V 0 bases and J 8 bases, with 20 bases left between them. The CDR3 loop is CASSLDPGALSGGYTF. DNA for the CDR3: TGTGCCAGCAGCTTGGATCCAGGAGCTCTAAGTGGCGGCTACACCTTC.

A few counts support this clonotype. The CDR3 loop reads CASSPEGYGYTF. Written as DNA, the CDR3 is TGTGCCAGCAGCCCCGAGGGGTATGGCTACACCTTC. The gene calls are TRBV5-5 and TRBJ1-2, with D possibly TRBD1 on 5 matching bases. V was cut by 4 bases and J by 5 bases, with 9 bases left in between. The CDR3 covers 12 residues. The V gene's germline CDR1 is SGHKS and CDR2 YYEKEE (reference sequence).

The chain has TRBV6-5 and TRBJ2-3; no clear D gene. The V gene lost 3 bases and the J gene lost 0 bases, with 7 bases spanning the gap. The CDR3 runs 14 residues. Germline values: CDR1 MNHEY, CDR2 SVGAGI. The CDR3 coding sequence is TGTGCCAGCAGTTATCCGGACAGCACAGATACGCAGTATTTT. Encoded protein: CASSYPDSTDTQYF.

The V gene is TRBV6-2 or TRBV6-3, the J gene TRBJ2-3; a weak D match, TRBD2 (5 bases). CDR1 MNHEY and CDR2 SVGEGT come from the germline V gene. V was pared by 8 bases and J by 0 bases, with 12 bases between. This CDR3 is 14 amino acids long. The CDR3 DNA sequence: TGTGCCAGCTGTACTAGTCGGAGCACAGATACGCAGTATTTT. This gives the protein CASCTSRSTDTQYF.

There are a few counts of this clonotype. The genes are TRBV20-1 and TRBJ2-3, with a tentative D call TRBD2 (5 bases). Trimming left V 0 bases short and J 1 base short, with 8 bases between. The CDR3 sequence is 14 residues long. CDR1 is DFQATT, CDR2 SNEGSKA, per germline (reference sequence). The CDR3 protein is CSARDERRTDTQYF. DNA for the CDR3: TGCAGTGCTAGAGATGAGCGGCGCACAGATACGCAGTATTTT.

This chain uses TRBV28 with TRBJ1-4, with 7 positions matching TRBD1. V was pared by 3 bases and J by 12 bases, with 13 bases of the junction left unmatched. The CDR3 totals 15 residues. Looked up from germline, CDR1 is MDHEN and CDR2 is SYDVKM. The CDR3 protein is CASSFRQGLSLQLFF. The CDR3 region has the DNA TGTGCCAGCAGTTTCAGACAGGGTTTATCCCTTCAACTGTTTTTT. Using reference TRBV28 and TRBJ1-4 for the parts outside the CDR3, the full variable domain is DVKVTQSSRYLVKRTGEKVFLECVQDMDHENMFWYRQDPGLGLRLIYFSYDVKMKEKGDIPEGYSVSREKKERFSLILESASTNQTSMYLCASSFRQGLSLQLFFGSGTQLSVL.

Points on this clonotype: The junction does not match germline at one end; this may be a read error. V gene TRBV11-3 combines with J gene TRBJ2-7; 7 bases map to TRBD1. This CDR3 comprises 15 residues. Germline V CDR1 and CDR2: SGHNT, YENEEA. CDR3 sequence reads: CAGSPRAGGSYEQYF. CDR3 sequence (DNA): TGTGCCGGCAGCCCCCGGGCAGGGGGATCCTACGAGCAGTACTTC.

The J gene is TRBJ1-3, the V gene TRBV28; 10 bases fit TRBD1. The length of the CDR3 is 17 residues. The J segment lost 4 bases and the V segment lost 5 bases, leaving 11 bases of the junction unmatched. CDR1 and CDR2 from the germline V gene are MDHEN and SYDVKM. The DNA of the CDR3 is TGTGCCAGCAGTCAACCCAGGGACAGGGGTGCGGGAAACACCATATATTTT. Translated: CASSQPRDRGAGNTIYF.

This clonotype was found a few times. CDR3 loop: CASSFYRDGSEQYF. CDR3 DNA: TGTGCCAGCAGTTTCTACAGGGACGGGTCCGAGCAGTACTTC. V usage is TRBV28 and J usage is TRBJ2-7; D perhaps matches TRBD1 (6 bases). Trimming stripped 3 bases from V and 6 bases from J, with 15 bases between. The germline gives CDR1 MDHEN, CDR2 SYDVKM. The CDR3 totals 14 residues.

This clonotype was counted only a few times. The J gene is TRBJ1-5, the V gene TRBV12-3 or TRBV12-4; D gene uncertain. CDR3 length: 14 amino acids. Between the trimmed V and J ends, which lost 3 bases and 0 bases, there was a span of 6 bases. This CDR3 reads CASSFGNSNQPQHF. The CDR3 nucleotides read TGTGCCAGCAGTTTCGGGAATAGCAATCAGCCCCAGCATTTT.

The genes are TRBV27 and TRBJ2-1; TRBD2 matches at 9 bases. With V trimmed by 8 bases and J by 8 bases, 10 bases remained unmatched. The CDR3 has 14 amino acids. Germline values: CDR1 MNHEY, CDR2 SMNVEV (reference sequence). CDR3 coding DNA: TGTGCCAGCCGACTCGGGACTAGCATGTATGAGCAGTTCTTC. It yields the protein CASRLGTSMYEQFF.

As DNA, the CDR3 is TGCAGTGCTAGTGTGGGACTAGCAACGGGTACGCAGTATTTT. This translates into CSASVGLATGTQYF. The rearrangement uses TRBV20-1 and TRBJ2-3; 9 nucleotides match TRBD2. CDR3 length: 14 amino acids. Trimming cost V 3 bases and J 8 bases; bases outside gene matches: 9. The V gene's germline CDR1 is DFQATT and CDR2 SNEGSKA (reference sequence).

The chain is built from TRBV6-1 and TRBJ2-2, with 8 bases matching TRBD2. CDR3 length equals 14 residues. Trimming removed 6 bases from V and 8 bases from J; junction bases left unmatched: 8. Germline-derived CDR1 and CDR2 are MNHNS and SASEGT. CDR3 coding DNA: TGTGCCAGCAGACCGAGCGGGGGTCGGGGGGAGCTGTTTTTT. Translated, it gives CASRPSGGRGELFF.